This TCR beta chain emerged from a study of human T cells and chemical hapten exposure. The wider study: TCR yields differed between samples (mainly from small differences in pooled library volume).

Only a few counts were recorded for this clonotype. V lost 8 bases and J lost 8; bases outside the gene matches: 21. Germline V lookup: CDR1 MNHNY, CDR2 SVGAGI (reference sequence). This CDR3 has 17 amino acids. Someone pulled total RNA out of unfractionated whole blood. Unique molecular identifiers were attached to individual cDNA molecules during library preparation. Authors' methods: Counts of TCRs in each sample centred on a median of 95,638 and extended from roughly 25,000 to 750,000. Each CDR3 protein gets one entry after TCRdb re-called the reads with MiXCR. For this entry, the V and J calls and clone size follow TCRdb and not the study's own pipeline. This sample has about 120,000 distinct CDR3 sequences, with more than 8.5% found just once.

Sequenced: whole blood. J is TRBJ2-4 and V is TRBV6-6; 7 nucleotides line up with TRBD2. The source is a human donor in good health. Some clones in this sample may be carry-over from other donors' samples. CDR3 DNA sequence: TGTGCCAGCGGAGGAAGGCCTGGCGGGAGTGGGGGAGACATTCAGTACTTC. It is translated as CASGGRPGGSGGDIQYF.